This TCR beta chain was identified during a study of blood T cell repertoires in COVID-19. In the source study's methods: Amplifying reference gene primers gave estimates of nucleated cell counts. The protocol was immunoSEQ multiplex PCR, while the TCRdb copy is restricted to in-frame clones and leaves out a portion. The DNA gave D and trimming, while V, J and clone size come from that table. The data show roughly 54,000 clones, over 75% seen once. This clone came up once. The CDR3 contains 16 residues. From germline, CDR1 is SGHRS and CDR2 YFSETQ. Deletions cut 4 bases from V and 6 bases from J, with 17 bases between.

The chain couples TRBV5-1 to TRBJ1-6, with D possibly TRBD1 on 5 matching bases. The sequence was collected from a human donor in a cohort sampled during active COVID-19. The sample was peripheral blood. CDR3 nucleotides: TGCGCCAGCAGCCACGGGCGGCAGGGCAGTAATTCACCCCTCCACTTT. Its protein is CASSHGRQGSNSPLHF.